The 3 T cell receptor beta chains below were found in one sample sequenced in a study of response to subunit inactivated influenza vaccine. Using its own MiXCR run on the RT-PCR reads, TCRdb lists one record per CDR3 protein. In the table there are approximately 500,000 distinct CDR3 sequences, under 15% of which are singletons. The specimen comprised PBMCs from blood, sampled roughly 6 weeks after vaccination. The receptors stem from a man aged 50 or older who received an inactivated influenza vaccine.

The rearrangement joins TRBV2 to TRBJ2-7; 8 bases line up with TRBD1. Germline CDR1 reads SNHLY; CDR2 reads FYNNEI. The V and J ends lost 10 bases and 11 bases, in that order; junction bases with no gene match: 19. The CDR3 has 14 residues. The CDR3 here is CANDQGSGGAEEYF. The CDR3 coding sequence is TGTGCCAATGACCAGGGGTCAGGGGGCGCCGAAGAGTACTTC.

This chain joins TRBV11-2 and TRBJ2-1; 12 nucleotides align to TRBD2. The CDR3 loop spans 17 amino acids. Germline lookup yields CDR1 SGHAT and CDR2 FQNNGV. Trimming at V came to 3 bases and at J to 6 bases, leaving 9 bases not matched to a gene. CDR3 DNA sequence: TGTGCCAGCAGCTTTCAGCTAGCGGGAGGGCAACTCAATGAGCAGTTCTTC. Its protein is CASSFQLAGGQLNEQFF.

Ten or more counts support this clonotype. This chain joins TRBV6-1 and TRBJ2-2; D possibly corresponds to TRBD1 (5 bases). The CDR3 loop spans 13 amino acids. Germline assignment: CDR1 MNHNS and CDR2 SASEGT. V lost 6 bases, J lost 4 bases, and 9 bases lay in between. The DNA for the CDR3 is TGTGCCAGCAGCCAGGGTATCACCGGGGAGCTGTTTTTT. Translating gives CASSQGITGELFF.